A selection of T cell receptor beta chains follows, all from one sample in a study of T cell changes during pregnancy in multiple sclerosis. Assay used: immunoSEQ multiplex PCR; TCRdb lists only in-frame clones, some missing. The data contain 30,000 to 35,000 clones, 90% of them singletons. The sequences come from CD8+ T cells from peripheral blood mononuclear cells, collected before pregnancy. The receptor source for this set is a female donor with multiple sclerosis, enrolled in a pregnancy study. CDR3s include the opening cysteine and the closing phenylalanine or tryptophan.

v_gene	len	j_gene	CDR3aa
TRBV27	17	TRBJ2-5	CASSPGLAGGPSRTQYF
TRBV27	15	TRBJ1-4	CASSFTGAVNEKLFF
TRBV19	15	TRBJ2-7	CASSAITGGDYEQYF
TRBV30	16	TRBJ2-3	CAWSFPGGPATDTQYF
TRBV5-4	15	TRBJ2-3	CASSLRERSVDTQYF
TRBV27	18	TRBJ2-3	CASRSSRTSGFFTDTQYF
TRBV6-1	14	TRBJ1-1	CASSYTEMNTEAFF
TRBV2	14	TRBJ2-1	CASSAGGGYNEQFF
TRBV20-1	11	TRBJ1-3	CSARFTEAIYF
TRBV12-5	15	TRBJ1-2	CASGFPTEEDYGYTF
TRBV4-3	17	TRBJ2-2	CASSPRTGGNGTGELFF
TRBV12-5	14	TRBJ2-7	CASGHRLAGYEQYF
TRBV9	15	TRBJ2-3	CASSVWGGNTDTQYF
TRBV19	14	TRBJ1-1	CASNVGGSYTEAFF